This T cell receptor beta chain was identified during a study of blood T cell repertoires in COVID-19. Overall study: The samples span acute and convalescent COVID-19 from the United States, Italy and Spain. T cells, B-cell-depleted T cells, or PBMCs provided the cDNA or gDNA that served as material.

Germline V gene lookup returns CDR1 KGHSH and CDR2 LQKENI. This CDR3 contains 14 residues. Trimming left V 2 bases short and J 5 bases short, with 10 bases between. Original processing notes: Nucleated cell counts were estimated from reference gene primer amplification. The table came from immunoSEQ multiplex PCR; TCRdb's copy has only in-frame clones and leaves some out. Clone size and the V and J calls come from that table; the DNA yielded D and trimming. There are some 62,000 clones in the sample; just over 85% occur only once, and 4.5% to 6% lies in the top ten. Sequenced: peripheral blood. This clonotype was sampled from a human donor in a cohort sampled during active COVID-19. The chain links TRBV18 to TRBJ2-1; D might be TRBD1 (6 bases). CDR3 DNA: TGTGCCAGCTCACCAACGGACAGCAACAATGAGCAGTTCTTC. It codes for CASSPTDSNNEQFF.